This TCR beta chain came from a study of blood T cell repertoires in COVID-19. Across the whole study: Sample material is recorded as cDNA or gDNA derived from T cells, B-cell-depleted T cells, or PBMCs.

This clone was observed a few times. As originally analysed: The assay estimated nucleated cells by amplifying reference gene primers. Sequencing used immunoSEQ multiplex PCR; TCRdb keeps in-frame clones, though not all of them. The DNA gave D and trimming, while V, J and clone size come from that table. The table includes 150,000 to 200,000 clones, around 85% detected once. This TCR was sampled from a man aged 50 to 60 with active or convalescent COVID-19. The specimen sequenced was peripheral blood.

Here the CDR3 DNA reads TGTGCCAGCAGTCAAAGCTCCCGGACCGGGGAGCTGTTTTTT. As protein: CASSQSSRTGELFF. The chain couples TRBV7-3 to TRBJ2-2; D unresolved. Germline V CDR1 and CDR2: SGHTA, FQGTGA. This CDR3 is built from 14 residues. Deletions cut 6 bases from V and 5 bases from J, with 13 bases between.